The present T cell receptor beta chain was sequenced within a study of blood T cell repertoires in COVID-19. Study in general: Sites across the United States, Italy and Spain contributed samples from acute and convalescent COVID-19. The cDNA or gDNA used as material had been derived from T cells, B-cell-depleted T cells, or PBMCs.

In the original processing: How many nucleated cells were present was estimated from reference gene primer amplification. Profiling relied on immunoSEQ multiplex PCR, and the TCRdb table lists in-frame clones only, not all of them. The DNA was the basis for D and trimming; V, J and clone size are from that table. The table includes 60,000 to 75,000 clones, about 80% detected once. This clone appeared once. This CDR3 has 13 amino acids. Germline CDR1 KGHSH, CDR2 LQKENI. V was shortened by 5 bases and J by 7 bases, with 14 bases between the two germline ends. This TCR came from a man aged 55 to 70 with active or convalescent COVID-19. Sequences were obtained from peripheral blood. The chain has TRBV18 and TRBJ1-1; possible D gene TRBD1, 6 bases. CDR3 nucleotides: TGTGCCAGCTCAACAACAGGGATACTTGAAGCTTTCTTT. Its protein is CASSTTGILEAFF.